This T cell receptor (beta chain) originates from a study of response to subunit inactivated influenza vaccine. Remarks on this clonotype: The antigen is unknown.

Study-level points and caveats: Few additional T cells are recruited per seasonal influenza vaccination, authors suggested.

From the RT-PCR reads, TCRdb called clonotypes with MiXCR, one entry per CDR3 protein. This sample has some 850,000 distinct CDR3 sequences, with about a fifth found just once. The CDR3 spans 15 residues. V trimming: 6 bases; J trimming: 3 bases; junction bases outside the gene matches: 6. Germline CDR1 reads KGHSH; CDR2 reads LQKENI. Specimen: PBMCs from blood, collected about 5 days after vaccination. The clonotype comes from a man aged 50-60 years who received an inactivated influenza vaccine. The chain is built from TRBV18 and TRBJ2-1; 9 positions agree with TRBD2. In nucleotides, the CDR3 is TGTGCCAGCTCCCGCGGGAGGGCCGGCTACAATGAGCAGTTCTTC. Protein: CASSRGRAGYNEQFF.